A single T cell receptor beta chain is shown here with its context. Data came from immunoSEQ multiplex PCR; TCRdb stores just in-frame clones and leaves some out. The sample gives about 160,000 clones, roughly 86% of which show up once; roughly 5.5% is in the top ten. This specimen comes from a study of T cell responses to AZD1222 COVID-19 vaccine. V shed 5 bases and J shed 7 bases, with 12 bases lying between them. Germline V gene sequence: CDR1 MNHEY, CDR2 SMNVEV (reference sequence). The CDR3 loop spans 14 amino acids. This clonotype originated in an adult in good health. Sequenced material: peripheral blood, taken on day 0 of AZD1222 vaccination. The chain recombines TRBV27 with TRBJ1-6; maybe TRBD1 (6 bases). The CDR3: CASSIAGVNSPLHF. The CDR3 bases are TGTGCCAGCAGTATAGCAGGGGTGAATTCACCCCTCCACTTT.